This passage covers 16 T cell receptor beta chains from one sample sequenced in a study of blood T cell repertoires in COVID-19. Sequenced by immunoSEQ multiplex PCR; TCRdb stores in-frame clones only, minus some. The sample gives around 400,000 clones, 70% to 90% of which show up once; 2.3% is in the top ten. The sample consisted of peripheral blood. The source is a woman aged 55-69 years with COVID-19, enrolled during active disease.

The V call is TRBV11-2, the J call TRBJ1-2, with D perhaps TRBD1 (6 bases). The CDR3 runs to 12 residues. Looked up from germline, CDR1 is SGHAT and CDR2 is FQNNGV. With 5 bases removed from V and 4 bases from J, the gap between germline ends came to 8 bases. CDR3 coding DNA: TGTGCCAGCAGCCCCAGGGGCTATGGCTACACCTTC. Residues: CASSPRGYGYTF.

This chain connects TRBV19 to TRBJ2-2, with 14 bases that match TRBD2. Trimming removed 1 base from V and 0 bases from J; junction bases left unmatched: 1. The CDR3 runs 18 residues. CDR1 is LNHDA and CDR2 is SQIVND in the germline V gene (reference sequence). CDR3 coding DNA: TGTGCCAGTAGTATAGGGACTAGCGGGGGGACGAACACCGGGGAGCTGTTTTTT. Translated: CASSIGTSGGTNTGELFF.

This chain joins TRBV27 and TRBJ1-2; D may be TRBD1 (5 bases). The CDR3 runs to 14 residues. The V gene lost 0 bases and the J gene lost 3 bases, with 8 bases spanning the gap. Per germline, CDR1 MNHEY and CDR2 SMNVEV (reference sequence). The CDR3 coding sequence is TGTGCCAGCAGTTTATCGGGCAGGGACTATGGCTACACCTTC. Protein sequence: CASSLSGRDYGYTF.

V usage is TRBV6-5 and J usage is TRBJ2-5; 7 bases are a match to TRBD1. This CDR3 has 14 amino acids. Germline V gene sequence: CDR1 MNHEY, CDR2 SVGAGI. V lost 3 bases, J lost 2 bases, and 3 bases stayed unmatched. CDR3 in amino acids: CASSYTGAQETQYF. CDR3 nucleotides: TGTGCCAGCAGTTATACAGGGGCGCAAGAGACCCAGTACTTC.

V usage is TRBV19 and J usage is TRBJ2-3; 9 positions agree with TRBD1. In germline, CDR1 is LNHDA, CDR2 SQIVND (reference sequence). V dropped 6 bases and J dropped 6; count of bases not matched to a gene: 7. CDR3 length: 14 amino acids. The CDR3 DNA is TGTGCCAGTAGCGGGGGGACAGGGATGGATACGCAGTATTTT. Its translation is CASSGGTGMDTQYF.

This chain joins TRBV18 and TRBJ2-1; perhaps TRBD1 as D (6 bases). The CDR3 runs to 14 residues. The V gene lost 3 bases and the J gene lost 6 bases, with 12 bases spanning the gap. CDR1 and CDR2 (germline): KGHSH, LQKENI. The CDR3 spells CASSPQQGSNEQFF. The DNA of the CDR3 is TGTGCCAGCTCACCCCAACAGGGTAGCAATGAGCAGTTCTTC.

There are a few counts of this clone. The CDR3, as DNA: TGTGCCAGCAGCCGGGACAGGGGACCAGATACGCAGTATTTT. It is translated as CASSRDRGPDTQYF. This chain uses TRBV7-3 with TRBJ2-3; 10 bases are a match to TRBD1. Trimming took 5 bases from V and 4 from J; bases not matched to a gene: 3. The CDR3 contains 14 residues. The germline CDR1 and CDR2 sequences are SGHTA and FQGTGA.

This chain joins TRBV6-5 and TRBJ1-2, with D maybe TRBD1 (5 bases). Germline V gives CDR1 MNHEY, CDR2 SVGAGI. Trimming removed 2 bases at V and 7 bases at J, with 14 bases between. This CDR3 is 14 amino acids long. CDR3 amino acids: CASSYQHQGGGYTF. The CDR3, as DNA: TGTGCCAGCAGTTACCAACACCAGGGAGGTGGCTACACCTTC.

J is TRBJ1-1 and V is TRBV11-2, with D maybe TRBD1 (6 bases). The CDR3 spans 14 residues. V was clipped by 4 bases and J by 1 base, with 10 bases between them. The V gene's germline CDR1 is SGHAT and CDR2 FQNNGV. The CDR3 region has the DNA TGTGCCAGCAGCTCCTCGGACAGGAACACTGAAGCTTTCTTT. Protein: CASSSSDRNTEAFF.

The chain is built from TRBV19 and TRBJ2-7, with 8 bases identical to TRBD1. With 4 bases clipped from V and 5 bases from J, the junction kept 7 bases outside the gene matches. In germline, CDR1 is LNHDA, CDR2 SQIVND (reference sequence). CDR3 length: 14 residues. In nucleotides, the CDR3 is TGTGCCAGTAGTACCCGACAGGGGATCCACGAGCAGTACTTC. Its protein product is CASSTRQGIHEQYF. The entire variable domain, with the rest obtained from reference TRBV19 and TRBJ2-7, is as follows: DGGITQSPKYLFRKEGQNVTLSCEQNLNHDAMYWYRQDPGQGLRLIYYSQIVNDFQKGDIAEGYSVSREKKESFPLTVTSAQKNPTAFYLCASSTRQGIHEQYFGPGTRLTVT.

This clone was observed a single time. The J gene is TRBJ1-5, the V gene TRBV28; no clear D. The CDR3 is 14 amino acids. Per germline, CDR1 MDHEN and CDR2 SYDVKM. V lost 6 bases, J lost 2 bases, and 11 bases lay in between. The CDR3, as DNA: TGTGCCAGCAGCACCCTAGGAGGCAATCAGCCCCAGCATTTT. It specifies CASSTLGGNQPQHF.

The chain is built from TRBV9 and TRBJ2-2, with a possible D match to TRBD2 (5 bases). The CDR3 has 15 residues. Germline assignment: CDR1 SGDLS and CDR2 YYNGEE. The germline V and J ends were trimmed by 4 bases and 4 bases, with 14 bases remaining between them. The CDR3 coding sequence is TGTGCCAGCAGCAATGGTTTGGGGAGCACCGGGGAGCTGTTTTTT. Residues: CASSNGLGSTGELFF.

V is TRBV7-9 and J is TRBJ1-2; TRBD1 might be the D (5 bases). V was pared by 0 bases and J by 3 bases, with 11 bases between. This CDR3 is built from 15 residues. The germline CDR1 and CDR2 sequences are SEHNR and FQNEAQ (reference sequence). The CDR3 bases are TGTGCCAGCAGCTTAGCCGGGGGACCATACTATGGCTACACCTTC. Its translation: CASSLAGGPYYGYTF.

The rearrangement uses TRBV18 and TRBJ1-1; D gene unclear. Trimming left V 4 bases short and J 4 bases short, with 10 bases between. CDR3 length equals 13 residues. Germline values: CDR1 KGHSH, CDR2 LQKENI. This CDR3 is CASSLLAGTEAFF. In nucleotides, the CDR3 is TGTGCCAGCTCACTCTTGGCAGGCACTGAAGCTTTCTTT.

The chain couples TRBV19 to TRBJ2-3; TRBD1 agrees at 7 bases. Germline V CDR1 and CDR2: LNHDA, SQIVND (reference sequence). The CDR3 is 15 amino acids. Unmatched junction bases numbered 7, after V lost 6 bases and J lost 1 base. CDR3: CASRITGVGTDTQYF. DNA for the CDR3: TGTGCCAGTAGGATTACAGGGGTTGGCACAGATACGCAGTATTTT.

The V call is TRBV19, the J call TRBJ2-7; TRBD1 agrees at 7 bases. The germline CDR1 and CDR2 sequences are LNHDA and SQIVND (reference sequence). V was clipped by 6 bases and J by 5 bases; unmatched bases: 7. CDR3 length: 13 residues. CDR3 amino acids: CASRETGSHEQYF. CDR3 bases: TGTGCCAGTAGAGAGACAGGGTCCCACGAGCAGTACTTC.